Given below is one T cell receptor (beta chain) in context. It lacks a known antigen. Per-base qualities were not stored, and no clone one base away is much larger. The source of the sample is a study of blood T cell repertoires in COVID-19 (dated by TCRdb to the early 2020s). Study-level background: The collaborator samples originated in the United States, Italy and Spain and spanned the acute and convalescent phases of COVID-19. The material from the prospective study consisted of cDNA or gDNA derived from T cells, B-cell-depleted T cells, or PBMCs. Deeply sampled blood TCRbeta repertoires from subjects exposed to, actively infected with, or recovered from COVID-19 were included in the dataset. The repertoires were released in a freely available public database intended as a resource for research on the immune response to SARS-CoV-2. Samples came from the ongoing ImmuneRACE study (first 160 participants) plus 1,254 subjects from 6 global collaborators. Nearly every sample came with metadata listing a de-identified subject ID, COVID-19 status, age in years and sex. Where available, HLA class I and class II types were taken from metadata supplied by the sample provider and were not determined by assay-based typing. General study outcomes and caveats: How much clinical and demographic metadata was included differed by source and by participant, and the metadata was provided uncurated.

In the prospective study, participants were about 18 to 95 years old, resided in 24 geographic areas of the United States, and were enrolled through a virtual design. To assign participants to cohorts, the prospective study relied on clinical history that participants themselves reported in a screening survey and a study questionnaire. Recovered participants in ImmuneRACE Cohort 3 were defined by two consecutive negative NP/OP PCR tests, clearance by a healthcare professional, or resolution of symptoms. In the prospective study, whole blood, serum and a nasopharyngeal or oropharyngeal swab were collected from each participant by mobile phlebotomists. Participants in the prospective study had the option to provide additional blood draws and questionnaires over a 2-month period. Before DNA extraction, blood samples from the prospective study were shipped at room temperature or frozen. Measured from the cysteine to the phenylalanine, the CDR3 is 16 residues long. Left in the record is the CDR3 DNA by itself, 48 bases read in frame from the first base. CDR1 and CDR2, per the germline V gene (reference sequence), are GTSNPN and SVGIG. The germline V and J ends show losses of 3 bases and 6 bases respectively, and no gene match explains 9 bases of the junction.

The immunoSEQ Assay, a bias-controlled multiplex PCR, was used to amplify TCRbeta CDR3 regions from genomic DNA. Processing in the source paper ran as follows. The number of nucleated cells in each sample was estimated by amplification of reference gene primers within the assay. Sequence reads were collapsed and filtered to measure the absolute abundance of every unique TCRbeta CDR3 rearrangement. For each sample, productive Simpson clonality was calculated as the square root of Simpson's diversity index over productive rearrangements. Held by TCRdb, this immuneACCESS table contains in-frame sequences only and omits some clones. Under half of the omission traces to an unresolved V gene where checked; the cause of the rest is unknown. V and J calls and clone size follow that table, whereas D and trimming were derived from the DNA. The sample yields 250,000 to 400,000 clones; approximately 88% were counted once. The ten largest clones represent roughly 5.3% of the sample.

The sample comprised PBMCs or T cells enriched from blood (not recorded which). The clonotype comes from a man aged 55 to 70 who had recovered from COVID-19. The V and J segments used are TRBV30 and TRBJ1-5; a stretch of 12 junction bases matches TRBD1. The base sequence is TGTGCCTGGAGCACGTCGGGACAGGGGGCGAGTCAGCCCCAGCATTTT. Protein translation: CAWSTSGQGASQPQHF.